This entry features one T cell receptor beta chain sequence. Using immunoSEQ multiplex PCR, the repertoire was profiled, and TCRdb retains in-frame clones only, with some absent. The data show tens of thousands of clones, around three quarters seen once. These data belong to a study of memory CD4+ T cells and cytomegalovirus serostatus. There are 18 residues in the CDR3. Single viable CD3+CD4+CD8-CD45RO+ cells were sorted as the memory CD4+ T cells. Sequenced material: memory CD4+ T cells from blood. The V and J genes are TRBV21-1 and TRBJ1-4. TRBV21-1 has pseudogene status. This receptor was identified in an adult in good health and CMV-seronegative. The CDR3 loop reads CASSKRGSRDKGGEKLFF. The CDR3 region has the DNA TGTGCCAGCAGCAAAAGGGGTTCCCGGGACAAGGGAGGTGAAAAACTGTTTTTT.